This T cell receptor beta chain is from a study of CD8+ T cells in alopecia areata. RNA, once extracted, was reverse transcribed into cDNA for use as the sequencing template. Data came from immunoSEQ multiplex PCR; TCRdb stores just in-frame clones and leaves some out. The sample lists more than 200,000 clones; under 70% were seen once. This sample's treatment: oral pan-JAK inhibitor, 5-10 mg twice daily. Looked up from germline, CDR1 is SGHVS and CDR2 is FQNEAQ. Trimming pared 0 bases from V and 6 bases from J, leaving 17 bases between. The CDR3 is 16 amino acids. This clonotype was obtained from a human donor with alopecia areata. This sample comprised CD4+ T cells sorted from blood, obtained at week 4, from a patient treated with tofacitinib. The V gene is TRBV7-8, the J gene TRBJ1-2; D perhaps matches TRBD1 (5 bases). DNA for the CDR3: TGTGCCAGCAGCTTAGCGCCAGGCAGGGATTCGGATGGCTACACCTTC. It is translated as CASSLAPGRDSDGYTF.